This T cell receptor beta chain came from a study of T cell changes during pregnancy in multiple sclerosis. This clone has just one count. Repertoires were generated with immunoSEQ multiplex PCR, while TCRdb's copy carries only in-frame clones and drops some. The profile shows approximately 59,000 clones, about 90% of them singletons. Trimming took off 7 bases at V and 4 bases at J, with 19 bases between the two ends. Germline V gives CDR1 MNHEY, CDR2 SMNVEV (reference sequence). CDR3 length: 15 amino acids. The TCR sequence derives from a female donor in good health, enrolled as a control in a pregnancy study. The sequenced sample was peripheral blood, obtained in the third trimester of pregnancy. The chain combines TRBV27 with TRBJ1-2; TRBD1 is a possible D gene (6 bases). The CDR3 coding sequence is TGTGCCAGCACCCTTAGGGGGGGGCGCTTCTATGGCTACACCTTC. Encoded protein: CASTLRGGRFYGYTF.